Listed below are T cell receptor beta chains from one sample, sequenced in a study of shared clonotypes between healthy human individuals. Clones were read by immunoSEQ multiplex PCR, and TCRdb kept only the in-frame ones, dropping some. The sample includes 550,000 to 800,000 clones, around 91% seen only once; the top ten take 34%. The sample comprised memory CD8+ T cells from PBMCs. Every receptor here comes from a man younger than 35 in good health. Some clones in this sample may be carry-over from other donors' samples. CDR3s include the opening cysteine and the closing phenylalanine or tryptophan. Each record gives: V gene, J gene, clone size, D gene, CDR3 protein, CDR3 DNA. D genes are given only for firm matches. Not all rows give a size; the values are once, few, many and, for expanded clones, a class.

TRBV29-1	TRBJ2-1	NA	TRBD1	CSPTLRTGNYNEQFF	TGCAGCCCCACTCTACGGACAGGGAACTACAATGAGCAGTTCTTC
TRBV25-1	TRBJ1-1	NA	NA	CASSETSEAFF	TGTGCCAGCAGTGAAACGAGCGAAGCTTTCTTT
TRBV11-2	TRBJ2-1	NA	NA	CASSLVGDAQFF	TGTGCCAGCAGCTTAGTAGGGGACGCCCAGTTCTTC
TRBV13	TRBJ2-5	NA	NA	CASSTTALQETQYF	TGTGCCAGCAGCACGACAGCGCTACAAGAGACCCAGTACTTC
TRBV11-2	TRBJ2-5	NA	TRBD2	CASSSSGSWGETQYF	TGTGCCAGCAGCAGTAGCGGGAGTTGGGGAGAGACCCAGTACTTC
TRBV7-9	TRBJ2-5	NA	NA	CASSLVRGQETQYF	TGTGCCAGCAGCTTAGTTCGGGGGCAAGAGACCCAGTACTTC
TRBV7-9	TRBJ1-3	NA	NA	CASSSPRQGNTIYF	TGTGCCAGCAGCTCACCCCGTCAGGGTAACACCATATATTTT
TRBV2	TRBJ2-7	once	NA	CASSARESRYEQYF	TGTGCCAGCAGTGCTAGGGAGAGTCGCTACGAGCAGTACTTC
TRBV10-3	TRBJ2-7	once	NA	CASGLPSSYEQYF	TGTGCCAGCGGACTCCCGAGCTCCTACGAGCAGTACTTC
TRBV19	TRBJ2-2	NA	NA	CASSTTSLNTGELFF	TGTGCCAGTAGTACCACAAGTCTGAACACCGGGGAGCTGTTTTTT
TRBV7-8	TRBJ2-3	NA	NA	CASSLGQGSPDTQYF	TGTGCCAGCAGCTTAGGGCAGGGCTCGCCAGATACGCAGTATTTT
TRBV28	TRBJ2-7	NA	TRBD1	CASSTRTGGVEQYF	TGTGCCAGCAGTACCCGGACAGGGGGGGTTGAGCAGTACTTC
TRBV23-1	TRBJ2-5	NA	NA	CASSPLHPGGETQYF	TGCGCCAGCAGTCCCCTCCATCCCGGGGGAGAGACCCAGTACTTC
TRBV5-1	TRBJ2-1	few	TRBD1	CASRRGPEQFF	TGCGCCAGCAGGAGGGGGCCTGAGCAGTTCTTC
TRBV5-3	TRBJ2-7	NA	NA	CARSLAPSEQYF	TGTGCCAGAAGCTTGGCCCCATCCGAGCAGTACTTC
TRBV30	TRBJ1-3	NA	NA	CAWRSVGNTIYF	TGTGCCTGGAGGAGCGTTGGAAACACCATATATTTT
TRBV11-2	TRBJ2-7	NA	NA	CASSSGVWGMDEQYF	TGTGCCAGCAGCTCAGGCGTATGGGGGATGGACGAGCAGTACTTC
TRBV10-3	TRBJ2-1	NA	TRBD2	CAITPGGNEQFF	TGTGCCATCACCCCCGGGGGGAATGAGCAGTTCTTC
TRBV28	TRBJ2-2	NA	TRBD1	CASSPGTGKNTGELFF	TGTGCCAGCAGTCCGGGGACAGGGAAGAACACCGGGGAGCTGTTTTTT
TRBV7-9	TRBJ2-7	NA	TRBD2	CASSAVVAGGYEQYF	TGTGCCAGCAGCGCCGTGGTAGCGGGGGGTTACGAGCAGTACTTC
TRBV4-3	TRBJ2-1	NA	NA	CASSQESGLRPYNEQFF	TGCGCCAGCAGCCAAGAGTCGGGACTTCGCCCCTACAATGAGCAGTTCTTC
TRBV18	TRBJ1-3	NA	NA	CASSPKTKSSGNTIYF	TGTGCCAGCTCACCAAAGACAAAGAGCTCTGGAAACACCATATATTTT
TRBV7-2	TRBJ2-1	NA	NA	CASSSDLSSYNEQFF	TGTGCCAGCAGTTCCGACCTGAGCTCCTACAATGAGCAGTTCTTC
TRBV27	TRBJ2-1	NA	TRBD2	CASSPSGTSTAHEQFF	TGTGCCAGCAGTCCCTCCGGGACTAGTACGGCCCATGAGCAGTTCTTC
TRBV1	TRBJ2-2	NA	NA	CTSSPPGQRDGSGELFF	TGCACCAGCAGCCCCCCTGGGCAGCGGGATGGCTCCGGGGAGCTGTTTTTT
TRBV7-2	TRBJ1-5	NA	NA	CASAYPGRGQPQHF	TGTGCCAGCGCCTACCCTGGGAGAGGACAGCCCCAGCATTTT
TRBV4-2	TRBJ1-5	few	NA	CASTQSQHSNQPQHF	TGTGCCAGCACCCAGTCCCAGCATAGCAATCAGCCCCAGCATTTT
TRBV5-1	TRBJ2-3	once	TRBD2	CASSSNRFGLAGDTQYF	TGCGCCAGCAGCTCGAACAGGTTCGGACTAGCGGGAGATACGCAGTATTTT
TRBV7-9	TRBJ1-2	NA	NA	CASSFGVGYGYTF	TGTGCCAGCAGCTTCGGAGTCGGCTATGGCTACACCTTC
TRBV5-1	TRBJ2-7	NA	TRBD1	CASSLQPGTGIYEQYF	TGCGCCAGCAGCCTGCAACCTGGGACAGGGATTTACGAGCAGTACTTC
TRBV29-1	TRBJ2-1	NA	TRBD2	CSGGLATYNEQFF	TGCTCTGGTGGACTAGCGACTTACAATGAGCAGTTCTTC
TRBV7-3	TRBJ2-5	NA	TRBD2	CASSPSGSQETQYF	TGTGCCAGCAGCCCCAGCGGGAGCCAAGAGACCCAGTACTTC
TRBV30	TRBJ2-1	NA	NA	CAWNLYNEQFF	TGTGCCTGGAACTTGTACAATGAGCAGTTCTTC
TRBV15	TRBJ1-3	NA	NA	CATSDLDPSSGNTIYF	TGTGCCACCAGCGACCTCGACCCTAGCTCTGGAAACACCATATATTTT
TRBV29-1	TRBJ2-1	NA	TRBD2	CSVGLAGGGAYNEQFF	TGCAGCGTGGGACTAGCGGGAGGAGGGGCCTACAATGAGCAGTTCTTC
TRBV2	TRBJ2-5	NA	NA	CATLVRIQETQYF	TGTGCCACCCTAGTAAGGATCCAAGAGACCCAGTACTTC
TRBV7-2	TRBJ2-7	NA	NA	CASSLVPSHSNYEQYF	TGTGCCAGCAGCTTAGTCCCTAGCCATTCAAACTACGAGCAGTACTTC
TRBV27	TRBJ1-5	once	NA	CASSSVRSQPQHF	TGTGCCAGCAGTTCCGTTAGGAGTCAGCCCCAGCATTTT
TRBV5-6	TRBJ2-3	NA	NA	CASSLFPGDTQYF	TGTGCCAGCAGCTTGTTCCCCGGGGATACGCAGTATTTT
TRBV13	TRBJ2-5	NA	TRBD2	CASSPLAGWETQYF	TGTGCCAGCAGCCCCTTAGCGGGGTGGGAGACCCAGTACTTC
TRBV2	TRBJ2-5	once	TRBD1	CARPGQGETQYF	TGTGCCAGGCCGGGACAGGGGGAGACCCAGTACTTC
TRBV7-9	TRBJ1-2	NA	NA	CASTYSTRPSNYGYTF	TGTGCCAGCACCTACTCGACCAGGCCCTCTAACTATGGCTACACCTTC
TRBV27	TRBJ2-5	NA	NA	CASSPRPGQETQYF	TGTGCCAGCAGCCCTCGGCCCGGACAAGAGACCCAGTACTTC
TRBV2	TRBJ1-2	once	NA	CASSVTTGSYGYTF	TGTGCCAGCAGCGTAACAACAGGGTCCTATGGCTACACCTTC
TRBV4-3	TRBJ2-1	NA	TRBD2	CASSQASGSYNEQFF	TGCGCCAGCAGCCAAGCTAGCGGGAGCTACAATGAGCAGTTCTTC
TRBV7-3	TRBJ2-1	NA	TRBD1	CASTRRGLWTGGANDEQFF	TGTGCCAGCACTCGTCGTGGGCTGTGGACAGGGGGCGCAAACGATGAGCAGTTCTTC
TRBV6-5	TRBJ2-7	NA	TRBD2	CASSSPAGATYEQYF	TGTGCCAGCAGTTCCCCAGCGGGAGCGACCTACGAGCAGTACTTC
TRBV9	TRBJ2-1	NA	TRBD2	CASSIGLAGDYNEQFF	TGTGCCAGCAGCATAGGACTAGCGGGGGACTACAATGAGCAGTTCTTC
TRBV7-3	TRBJ1-4	many	NA	CASSLGREDEKLFF	TGTGCCAGCAGCCTCGGCAGGGAGGATGAAAAACTGTTTTTT
TRBV4-1	TRBJ2-3	NA	NA	CASAGVGGTDTQYF	TGCGCCAGCGCCGGGGTGGGGGGCACAGATACGCAGTATTTT
TRBV11-2	TRBJ1-3	NA	NA	CASSLSADSGNTIYF	TGTGCCAGCAGCTTATCGGCGGACTCTGGAAACACCATATATTTT
TRBV28	TRBJ2-2	NA	NA	CASSALDSSTYANTGELFF	TGTGCCAGCAGTGCCCTGGACAGCTCTACCTACGCGAACACCGGGGAGCTGTTTTTT
TRBV30	TRBJ2-2	once	TRBD2	CAWSVLAGGTGELFF	TGTGCCTGGAGTGTACTAGCGGGCGGCACCGGGGAGCTGTTTTTT